A selection of T cell receptor beta chains follows, all from one sample in a study of blood T cells in healthy people across ages. One entry per CDR3 protein, called by TCRdb with MiXCR from the 5' RACE reads. The data hold just under 550,000 distinct CDR3 sequences, with under 30% observed a single time. The sample was also reused in another study, on T cells of mothers and their children.

Sequencing used blood. These receptor sequences come from a boy younger than 18 in good health. Each CDR3 is given with its conserved first and last residue. The order of the fields is clone size, J gene, D gene, V gene, CDR3 DNA, CDR3 protein. A D gene is named only where the DNA matches it firmly. Part of the rows lack a size; the others show once, few, many or a class for expanded clones.

>NA|TRBJ2-7|NA|TRBV6-5
TGTGCCAGCAGTTTATTCTCGGGTACCACCCACGAGCAGTACTTC
CASSLFSGTTHEQYF
>NA|TRBJ1-5|NA|TRBV6-2/TRBV6-3
TGTGCCAGCAGCCTTGGGATTACAGGTCCCAGGCATCAGCCCCAGCATTTT
CASSLGITGPRHQPQHF
>NA|TRBJ2-1|TRBD2|TRBV6-4
TGTGCCAGCAGTGACGGACTAGCGGGAGGGGGTGAGCAGTTCTTC
CASSDGLAGGGEQFF
>NA|TRBJ2-7|NA|TRBV7-9
TGTGCCAGCAGCCCAGAGGGGTCCTACGAGCAGTACTTC
CASSPEGSYEQYF
>NA|TRBJ1-2|NA|TRBV7-2
TGTGCCAGCAGCTCGGCGACCCGGACTGTTGTCAATTACACCTTC
CASSSATRTVVNYTF
>few|TRBJ2-7|NA|TRBV28
TGTGCCAGCGGCCCTTTCTGGAGGATCAGCTACGAGCAGTACTTC
CASGPFWRISYEQYF
>NA|TRBJ2-1|NA|TRBV19
TGTGCCAGTAGTATAGACAGAGGCTCCTACAATGAGCAGTTCTTC
CASSIDRGSYNEQFF
>few|TRBJ2-1|TRBD1|TRBV9
TGTGCCAGCAGCGTAGGGGGACAGAATAAGGTCAATGAGCAGTTCTTC
CASSVGGQNKVNEQFF
>NA|TRBJ1-3|TRBD1|TRBV6-6
TGTGCCAGCAGTCCGCAATACAGGGGAGGAAACACCATATATTTT
CASSPQYRGGNTIYF
>few|TRBJ2-7|TRBD1|TRBV2
TGTGCCAGCAGATGGACAGGGGGTTCCTACGAGCAGTACTTC
CASRWTGGSYEQYF
>NA|TRBJ2-3|NA|TRBV4-3
TGCGCCAGCAGCCCCGAGACTAGTCTGAAAGCAGATACGCAGTATTTT
CASSPETSLKADTQYF
>NA|TRBJ1-4|NA|TRBV11-2
TGTGCCAGCAGCTCCAATCAGGGTGTTTTCGGTGAAAAACTGTTTTTT
CASSSNQGVFGEKLFF
>NA|TRBJ2-1|TRBD2|TRBV5-5
TGTGCCAGCAGCCCTCGGACTAGCGGGAGGAAAAATGAGCAGTTCTTC
CASSPRTSGRKNEQFF
>NA|TRBJ2-2|NA|TRBV29-1
TGCAGCGTTCCGAAGCAGACCGGGGAGCTGTTTTTT
CSVPKQTGELFF
>NA|TRBJ2-7|TRBD1|TRBV6-1
TGTGCCAGCCAGACAGGGTCCTACGAGCAGTACTTC
CASQTGSYEQYF
>NA|TRBJ1-1|NA|TRBV3-1
TGTGCCAGCAGCCAATCCAAGTTGGCAAACACTGAAGCTTTCTTT
CASSQSKLANTEAFF
>few|TRBJ2-5|TRBD1|TRBV5-1
TGCGCCAGCAGCCTCCGGGACAGGGGCCTCTACGTGCAGTACTTC
CASSLRDRGLYVQYF
>few|TRBJ1-3|NA|TRBV12-3/TRBV12-4
TGTGCCAGCGGCGGTTCGGGGTCTAGTGGAAACACCATATATTTT
CASGGSGSSGNTIYF
>few|TRBJ1-5|NA|TRBV5-6
TGTGCCAGCAGCTGGGGTCCCGTGGGGAGCAATCAGCCCCAGCATTTT
CASSWGPVGSNQPQHF
>NA|TRBJ1-2|NA|TRBV29-1
TGCAGCGTTGATGGGGGAGGGTCTAACTATGGCTACACCTTC
CSVDGGGSNYGYTF
>NA|TRBJ2-5|NA|TRBV25-1
TGTGCCAGCAGCGCCTCCGGACAGACGAGACAAGAGACCCAGTACTTC
CASSASGQTRQETQYF
>NA|TRBJ1-2|TRBD1|TRBV20-1
TGCAGTGCTCCAAGGGACAGGGCCAGTGGCTACACCTTC
CSAPRDRASGYTF
>NA|TRBJ2-4|NA|TRBV3-1
TGTGCCAGCAGCCTGGGGGTTCTGGCCAAAAACATTCAGTACTTC
CASSLGVLAKNIQYF
>NA|TRBJ2-7|NA|TRBV5-1
TGCGCCAGCAGCTTGGGCCGGTTCTCCTACGAGCAGTACTTC
CASSLGRFSYEQYF
>few|TRBJ2-2|NA|TRBV4-3
TGCGTTCCGGTCGGGGGCACCGGGGAGCTGTTTTTT
CVPVGGTGELFF
>NA|TRBJ1-2|TRBD1|TRBV7-9
TGTGCCAGCAGCTCGGGACAGGTGGCCCTTAACTATGGCTACACCTTC
CASSSGQVALNYGYTF
>few|TRBJ2-1|NA|TRBV20-1
TGCAGTGCTCCCACTATCCCCACAAGACTATCTGAGCAGTTCTTC
CSAPTIPTRLSEQFF
>NA|TRBJ1-2|NA|TRBV29-1
TGCAGCGTTGGGACAACTAACTATGGCCACACCTTC
CSVGTTNYGHTF
>NA|TRBJ2-2|TRBD2|TRBV20-1
TGCAGTGCGATAGAACTAGCGGGAGGTGACACCGGGGAGCTGTTTTTT
CSAIELAGGDTGELFF
>NA|TRBJ1-2|NA|TRBV6-2/TRBV6-3
TGTGCCAGCAGTTACTCGCAAACGTCGGTTGGCTACACCTTC
CASSYSQTSVGYTF
>NA|TRBJ2-1|NA|TRBV6-2/TRBV6-3
TGTGCCAGCAGTGCCTCAGGGCGGGGCAATGAGCAGTTCTTC
CASSASGRGNEQFF
>NA|TRBJ1-5|TRBD1|TRBV18
TGTGCCAGCTCAGAACCCGGGACAGGAGACCCTAATCAGCCCCAGCATTTT
CASSEPGTGDPNQPQHF
>many|TRBJ2-7|TRBD2|TRBV10-3
TGTGCCACCCTACTAGCGGGAGCCTACGAGCAGTACTTC
CATLLAGAYEQYF
>NA|TRBJ2-1|NA|TRBV20-1
TGCAGTGCTTGTAGCGGGCAGGGGGCCAATGAGCAGTTCTTC
CSACSGQGANEQFF
>few|TRBJ2-1|TRBD2|TRBV7-6
TGTGCCAGCGGGCCGACTAGCGGGGGGGCGAAGAATGAGCAGTTCTTC
CASGPTSGGAKNEQFF
>many|TRBJ1-6|TRBD1|TRBV20-1
TGCAGTGCCCCGCCCCGGGACAGGGTGGGAATAGCCCTCCACTTT
CSAPPRDRVGIALHF
>NA|TRBJ1-1|NA|TRBV29-1
TGCAGCGTTGAAGCGAGGGTCCAAAAGGGAGCTGAAGCTTTCTTT
CSVEARVQKGAEAFF
>few|TRBJ2-7|NA|TRBV10-3
TGTGCCGCCGGGAGCACCTACGAGCAGTACTTC
CAAGSTYEQYF
>few|TRBJ2-1|TRBD2|TRBV9
TGTGCCAGCAGCGTTAGCGGGGGGGACTACAATGAGCAGTTCTTC
CASSVSGGDYNEQFF
>NA|TRBJ2-7|NA|TRBV2
TGTGCCAGCAGTGAGGGACACCCGACCTACGAGCAGTACTTC
CASSEGHPTYEQYF
>NA|TRBJ2-1|NA|TRBV18
TGTGCCAGCTCACCACGGGCGTCGAGCTCCTACAATGAGCAGTTCTTC
CASSPRASSSYNEQFF
>few|TRBJ2-2|NA|TRBV21-1
TGTGCCAGAGGAAGGGCGGACACCGGGGAGCTGTTTTTT
CARGRADTGELFF
>few|TRBJ1-4|NA|TRBV14
TGTGCCAGCAGCCAGAGCCTTAATGAAAAACTGTTTTTT
CASSQSLNEKLFF
>NA|TRBJ2-5|NA|TRBV11-2
TGTGCCAGCAGCTCACCCGTCGGGGAGACCCAGTACTTC
CASSSPVGETQYF
>few|TRBJ1-4|NA|TRBV27
TGTGCCAGCAGTTTCGACGGGGGAAAACTGTTTTTT
CASSFDGGKLFF
>NA|TRBJ2-1|NA|TRBV24-1
TGTGCCACCAGTGACTCAGGGAGAAATGAGCAGTTCTTC
CATSDSGRNEQFF
>NA|TRBJ2-5|NA|TRBV2
TGTGCCAGCACCAACCCGGGGCCCTCCCTCCAGTACTTC
CASTNPGPSLQYF
>few|TRBJ2-1|NA|TRBV3-1
TGTGCCAGCAGCCAAGTTGGTCCTAGCGCGTCCTACAATGAGCAGTTCTTC
CASSQVGPSASYNEQFF
>few|TRBJ2-7|NA|TRBV3-1
TGTGCCAGCAGCCAAGTGGAGGTCTGGAGCGAGCAGTACTTC
CASSQVEVWSEQYF
>NA|TRBJ2-5|NA|TRBV7-9
TGTGCCAGCAGCCCCCTCGGAGGGGGAAACAAACAAGAGACCCAGTACTTC
CASSPLGGGNKQETQYF
>few|TRBJ2-3|NA|TRBV4-3
TGCGCCAGTGCTAGGGACGACTCCCCCTCAGATACGCAGTATTTT
CASARDDSPSDTQYF
>NA|TRBJ2-7|TRBD1|TRBV6-2/TRBV6-3
TGTGCCAGCAGGGCGACAGGGACCTACGAGCAGTACTTC
CASRATGTYEQYF
>NA|TRBJ2-5|TRBD2|TRBV12-3/TRBV12-4
TGTGCCAGCAGTACGTCTAGCGGGCAAGAGACCCAGTACTTC
CASSTSSGQETQYF
>NA|TRBJ1-4|NA|TRBV4-3
TGCGCCAGCAGCCCACGGGTCGGGCAAGGGGAAAAACTGTTTTTT
CASSPRVGQGEKLFF
>few|TRBJ2-3|NA|TRBV7-2
TGTGCCAGCAGCTTCCTCCTCCAGGGGGGGGTGGGGGATACAGATACGCAGTATTTT
CASSFLLQGGVGDTDTQYF
>NA|TRBJ2-3|TRBD2|TRBV5-4
TGTGCCAGCAGCTTACTCAAACTAGCGGGAGACCCTGCAGATACGCAGTATTTT
CASSLLKLAGDPADTQYF